A selection of T cell receptor beta chains follows, all from one sample in a study of vaccination and CD4 T cells after COVID-19. Their target antigens are unknown. MiXCR, run by TCRdb on the PCR reads, gives a single entry per CDR3 protein. The sample shows some 14,000 distinct CDR3 sequences, roughly 50% of them seen only once. Sequenced: CD4+ T cells from blood, cultured in vitro. These receptor sequences come from a human donor who had recovered from COVID-19. CDR3s include the opening cysteine and the closing phenylalanine or tryptophan. A D gene is named only where the DNA matches it firmly. Clone size appears in some rows only: once, few, many, or a class for an expanded clone.

v_gene	abundance	d_gene	j_gene	CDR3aa	CDR3nt
TRBV5-4	few	TRBD1	TRBJ2-5	CASSLGTGTETQYF	TGTGCCAGCAGCTTGGGGACAGGGACAGAGACCCAGTACTTC
TRBV7-2	few	NA	TRBJ1-2	CASSLGFTYGYTF	TGTGCCAGCAGCTTAGGTTTTACCTATGGCTACACCTTC
TRBV28	few	TRBD2	TRBJ2-1	CASSLVGGGPNEQFF	TGTGCCAGCAGTTTAGTGGGGGGAGGGCCCAATGAGCAGTTCTTC
TRBV7-2	NA	NA	TRBJ2-7	CASSLSWGGHGRGAGPGRSYEQYF	TGTGCCAGCAGCTTATCTTGGGGAGGACACGGTCGGGGAGCGGGCCCCGGCAGGTCCTACGAGCAGTACTTC
TRBV6-5	NA	NA	TRBJ1-6	CASSYGVRQIYNSPLHF	TGTGCCAGCAGTTACGGTGTGAGACAGATCTATAATTCACCCCTCCACTTT
TRBV6-5	NA	NA	TRBJ1-5	CASSSQGEPHQPQHF	TGTGCCAGCAGTTCACAAGGGGAGCCCCACCAGCCCCAGCATTTT
TRBV29-1	NA	TRBD1	TRBJ1-1	CSVEEDRLGTEAFF	TGCAGCGTTGAAGAGGACAGGTTAGGGACTGAAGCTTTCTTT
TRBV6-5	NA	NA	TRBJ1-5	CASSYSGNSNQPQHF	TGTGCCAGCAGTTACTCAGGAAATAGCAATCAGCCCCAGCATTTT
TRBV7-2	few	NA	TRBJ2-5	CASSLGRLEETQYF	TGTGCCAGCAGCTTAGGTCGTCTAGAAGAGACCCAGTACTTC
TRBV4-3	NA	TRBD2	TRBJ2-7	CASSQAVTSGTPEQYF	TGCGCCAGCAGCCAAGCCGTGACTAGCGGGACTCCCGAGCAGTACTTC
TRBV2	NA	NA	TRBJ2-7	CGGRRDNYEQYF	TGTGGGGGGAGAAGGGACAACTACGAGCAGTACTTC
TRBV28	NA	NA	TRBJ1-5	CASSFAGGSSQPQHF	TGTGCCAGCAGTTTTGCGGGAGGGAGCAGTCAGCCCCAGCATTTT
TRBV6-1	large	TRBD1	TRBJ1-5	CASSLQGGSNQPQHF	TGTGCCAGCAGCCTACAGGGGGGGAGCAATCAGCCCCAGCATTTT
TRBV20-1	large	NA	TRBJ2-6	CSARDLRTHSGANVLTF	TGCAGTGCTAGAGATCTGCGGACACACTCTGGGGCCAACGTCCTGACTTTC
TRBV20-1	NA	NA	TRBJ2-7	CSARARRGVYEQYF	TGCAGTGCTAGAGCCAGGCGGGGAGTTTACGAGCAGTACTTC
TRBV11-3	NA	NA	TRBJ2-3	CASSTGGGGTDTQYF	TGTGCCAGCAGCACCGGAGGAGGAGGCACAGATACGCAGTATTTT
TRBV2	NA	NA	TRBJ1-5	CASSAGEQPQHF	TGTGCCAGCAGTGCAGGGGAGCAGCCCCAGCATTTT
TRBV10-1	once	NA	TRBJ2-4	CASSEWGTKNIQYF	TGCGCCAGCAGTGAGTGGGGTACCAAAAACATTCAGTACTTC
TRBV24-1	NA	NA	TRBJ2-1	CATSDLTVYNEQFF	TGTGCCACCAGTGACTTGACAGTTTACAATGAGCAGTTCTTC
TRBV11-2	NA	NA	TRBJ1-1	CASSYGPTEAFF	TGTGCCAGCAGCTACGGGCCCACTGAAGCTTTCTTT
TRBV27	NA	TRBD1	TRBJ1-2	CASSYRQGTLYGYTF	TGTGCCAGCAGTTACAGACAGGGGACCCTCTATGGCTACACCTTC
TRBV10-1	NA	TRBD1	TRBJ2-2	CASSYGQGNTGELFF	TGCGCCAGCAGTTACGGACAGGGGAACACCGGGGAGCTGTTTTTT
TRBV12-3/TRBV12-4	NA	TRBD1	TRBJ2-7	CASSQTGSGTYEQYF	TGTGCCAGCAGTCAGACAGGGTCGGGGACCTACGAGCAGTACTTC
TRBV7-2	NA	TRBD2	TRBJ2-1	CASSSSGTRGRNEQFF	TGTGCCAGCAGCTCTTCCGGGACTAGAGGAAGGAATGAGCAGTTCTTC
TRBV6-2/TRBV6-3	few	NA	TRBJ1-1	CASSLRARNTEAFF	TGTGCCAGCAGTCTCCGGGCGCGTAACACTGAAGCTTTCTTT
TRBV29-1	NA	TRBD2	TRBJ2-1	CSVGVAGGWHNEQFF	TGCAGCGTTGGTGTAGCGGGGGGTTGGCACAATGAGCAGTTCTTC
TRBV28	NA	NA	TRBJ2-7	CASSPDQGRGYEQYF	TGTGCCAGCAGCCCCGATCAGGGGAGGGGGTACGAGCAGTACTTC
TRBV6-2/TRBV6-3	NA	NA	TRBJ1-1	CASSYRTALTEAFF	TGTGCCAGCAGTTACCGGACCGCGCTCACTGAAGCTTTCTTT
TRBV6-5	NA	NA	TRBJ1-2	CASSYTDTLLYGYTF	TGTGCCAGCAGTTACACGGACACTCTACTCTATGGCTACACCTTC
TRBV2	NA	TRBD1	TRBJ1-4	CASTRDRGWEKLFF	TGTGCCAGCACCCGGGACAGGGGATGGGAAAAACTGTTTTTT
TRBV6-1	NA	NA	TRBJ1-2	CASSPTNYGYTF	TGTGCCAGCAGTCCGACTAACTATGGCTACACCTTC
TRBV20-1	few	NA	TRBJ1-5	CSARGHPLSEHQPQHF	TGCAGTGCTAGAGGACACCCCCTGTCGGAGCATCAGCCCCAGCATTTT
TRBV27	few	TRBD2	TRBJ2-5	CASSSDPLTSGRETQYF	TGTGCCAGCAGTTCCGACCCCCTGACTAGCGGGAGAGAGACCCAGTACTTC
TRBV7-7	NA	NA	TRBJ2-1	CASSAAGGAGTGNNEQFF	TGTGCCAGCAGCGCCGCGGGGGGGGCCGGGACAGGAAACAATGAGCAGTTCTTC
TRBV6-2/TRBV6-3	NA	NA	TRBJ1-2	CASSQTGYGYTF	TGTGCCAGCAGTCAGACAGGATATGGCTACACCTTC
TRBV7-9	NA	TRBD1	TRBJ2-6	CASSSGDRGPSGANVLTF	TGTGCCAGCAGCTCAGGGGACAGGGGGCCATCTGGGGCCAACGTCCTGACTTTC
TRBV7-3	NA	TRBD2	TRBJ2-3	CASSLMLSGGHTDTQYF	TGTGCCAGCAGCTTAATGCTCAGCGGGGGACACACAGATACGCAGTATTTT
TRBV6-5	NA	NA	TRBJ1-1	CASSYIGQGRAFF	TGTGCCAGCAGTTACATCGGGCAGGGGAGAGCTTTCTTT
TRBV6-1	NA	TRBD2	TRBJ2-3	CASSLPGLETQYF	TGTGCCAGCAGTCTCCCGGGACTAGAGACGCAGTATTTT
TRBV10-1	few	TRBD2	TRBJ2-2	CASRPLAGGPDTGELFF	TGCGCCAGCAGACCACTAGCGGGGGGGCCGGACACCGGGGAGCTGTTTTTT